The next 5 T cell receptor beta chains were all read from a single sample in a study of blood T cell repertoires in COVID-19. Measured with immunoSEQ multiplex PCR; TCRdb has only the in-frame clones, and not every one. This repertoire shows under 200,000 clones, roughly 86% found once; its top ten account for around 3.5%. The sequencing sample was made of peripheral blood. All receptors derive from a man aged 65 to 85 with acute or convalescent COVID-19.

CDR3 DNA sequence: TGCGCCAGCAGACAGGGGTACACCGGGGAGCTGTTTTTT. This codes for CASRQGYTGELFF. V usage is TRBV10-1 and J usage is TRBJ2-2, with 7 bases aligning to TRBD1. J was trimmed by 3 bases and V by 6 bases; bases with no gene match: 1. Germline loops: CDR1 WNHNN, CDR2 SYGVQD (reference sequence). There are 13 residues in the CDR3.

V usage is TRBV24-1 and J usage is TRBJ2-1; TRBD2 matches at 11 bases. The germline gives CDR1 KGHDR, CDR2 SFDVKD. The CDR3 covers 17 residues. V lost 0 bases, J lost 6 bases, and 6 bases stayed unmatched. The CDR3 DNA reads as TGTGCCACCAGTGATTTGCCCGGGACTAGCGGAACCAATGAGCAGTTCTTC. Protein: CATSDLPGTSGTNEQFF.

The chain carries TRBV10-1 and TRBJ2-7, with TRBD1 identical over 7 bases. Germline CDR1 reads WNHNN; CDR2 reads SYGVQD (reference sequence). The junction had 6 bases not matched to a gene; V was cut back by 4 bases and J by 0 bases. This CDR3 has 15 amino acids. The CDR3 DNA reads as TGCGCCAGCAGTGTGAGGGGGCATACCTCCTACGAGCAGTACTTC. It is translated as CASSVRGHTSYEQYF.

This clone was recorded only once. The chain has TRBV15 and TRBJ1-1, with no clear D. This CDR3 has 13 amino acids. Per germline, CDR1 LNHNV and CDR2 YYDKDF (reference sequence). Deletions cut 5 bases from V and 9 bases from J, with 16 bases between. The CDR3: CATSLPPLGQAFF. The CDR3 bases are TGTGCCACCAGCCTGCCCCCTCTTGGCCAAGCTTTCTTT. The whole variable domain, remainder taken from reference TRBV15 and TRBJ1-1, is DAMVIQNPRYQVTQFGKPVTLSCSQTLNHNVMYWYQQKSSQAPKLLFHYYDKDFNNEADTPDNFQSRRPNTSFCFLDIRSPGLGDTAMYLCATSLPPLGQAFFGQGTRLTVV.

V is TRBV5-1 and J is TRBJ2-1; 8 bases map to TRBD2. The length of the CDR3 is 16 residues. Germline CDR1 reads SGHRS; CDR2 reads YFSETQ. Trimming took 0 bases from V and 6 from J; bases not matched to a gene: 8. CDR3 in DNA: TGCGCCAGCAGCTTGGGGATAAGCGGGAGTTTCAATGAGCAGTTCTTC. Protein: CASSLGISGSFNEQFF.